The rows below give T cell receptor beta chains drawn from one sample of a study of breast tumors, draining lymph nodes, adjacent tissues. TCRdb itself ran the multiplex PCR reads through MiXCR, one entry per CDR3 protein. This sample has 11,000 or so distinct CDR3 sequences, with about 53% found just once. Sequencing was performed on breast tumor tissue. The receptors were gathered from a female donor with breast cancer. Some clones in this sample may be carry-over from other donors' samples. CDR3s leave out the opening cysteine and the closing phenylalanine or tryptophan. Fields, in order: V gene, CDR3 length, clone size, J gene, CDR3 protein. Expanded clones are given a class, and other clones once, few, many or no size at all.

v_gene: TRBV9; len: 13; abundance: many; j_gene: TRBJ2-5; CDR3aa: ASSASGTIQETQY
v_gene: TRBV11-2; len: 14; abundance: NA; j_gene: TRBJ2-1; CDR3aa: ASSLEGVSYNNEQF
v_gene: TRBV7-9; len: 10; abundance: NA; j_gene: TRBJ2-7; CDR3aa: ASSLGRLEQY
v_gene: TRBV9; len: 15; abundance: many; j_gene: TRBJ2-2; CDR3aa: ASSVPDGGSDTGELF
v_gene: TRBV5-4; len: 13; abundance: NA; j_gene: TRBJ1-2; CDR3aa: ATRDQGISNYGYT
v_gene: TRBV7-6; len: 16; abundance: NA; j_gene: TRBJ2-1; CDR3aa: ASSPYPRTSGRGGEQF
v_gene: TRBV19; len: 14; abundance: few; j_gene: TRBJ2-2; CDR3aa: ASSIGLAGFTGELF
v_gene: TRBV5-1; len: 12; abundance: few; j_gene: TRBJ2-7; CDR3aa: ASSLTGTSYEQY
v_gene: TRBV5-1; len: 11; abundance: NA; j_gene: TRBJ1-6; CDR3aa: ASSLNVNSPLH
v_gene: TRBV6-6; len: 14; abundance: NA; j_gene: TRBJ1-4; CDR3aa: GSSYSASSQGEKLF
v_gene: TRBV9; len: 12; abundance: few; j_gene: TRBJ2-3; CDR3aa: ASGRGAGSDTQY
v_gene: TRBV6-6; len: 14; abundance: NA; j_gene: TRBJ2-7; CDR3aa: ASSYPLAGPSYEQY
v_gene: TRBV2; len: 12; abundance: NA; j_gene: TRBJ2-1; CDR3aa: ASSELAGKDEQF
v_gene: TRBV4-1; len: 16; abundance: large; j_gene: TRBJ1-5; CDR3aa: ASSQAGRGVTSTQPQH
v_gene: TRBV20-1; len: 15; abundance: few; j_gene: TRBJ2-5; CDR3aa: SAATVSTGAFQETQY
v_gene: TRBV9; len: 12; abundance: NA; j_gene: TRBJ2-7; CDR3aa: ASSDGDRVYEQY